This T cell receptor (beta chain) emerged from a study of OX40 agonist ivuxolimab in advanced cancers. Across the study: Enrollees could have had prior anti-PD-1, anti-PD-L1 or anti-CTLA-4 therapy, which about 40% had received.

Trimming took off 7 bases at V and 4 bases at J, with 13 bases between the two ends. The CDR3 sequence is 13 residues long. The V gene's germline CDR1 is LNHDA and CDR2 SQIVND (reference sequence). TCRdb keeps only in-frame clones here, not all; method: immunoSEQ multiplex PCR. The sample yields around 43,000 clones, approximately 86% seen once. The sequencing here drew on CD4+ or CD8+ T cells sorted from blood, taken in a trial of the OX40 agonist ivuxolimab. This clonotype originated in an adult with an advanced solid tumor such as melanoma, head and neck, liver or kidney cancer. V usage is TRBV19 and J usage is TRBJ1-2; D gene ambiguous. CDR3 DNA sequence: TGTGCCAGTACCTCCTCTGAAGCCTATGGCTACACCTTC. It is translated as CASTSSEAYGYTF. Full variable domain (rest looked up from reference TRBV19 and TRBJ1-2): DGGITQSPKYLFRKEGQNVTLSCEQNLNHDAMYWYRQDPGQGLRLIYYSQIVNDFQKGDIAEGYSVSREKKESFPLTVTSAQKNPTAFYLCASTSSEAYGYTFGSGTRLTVV.